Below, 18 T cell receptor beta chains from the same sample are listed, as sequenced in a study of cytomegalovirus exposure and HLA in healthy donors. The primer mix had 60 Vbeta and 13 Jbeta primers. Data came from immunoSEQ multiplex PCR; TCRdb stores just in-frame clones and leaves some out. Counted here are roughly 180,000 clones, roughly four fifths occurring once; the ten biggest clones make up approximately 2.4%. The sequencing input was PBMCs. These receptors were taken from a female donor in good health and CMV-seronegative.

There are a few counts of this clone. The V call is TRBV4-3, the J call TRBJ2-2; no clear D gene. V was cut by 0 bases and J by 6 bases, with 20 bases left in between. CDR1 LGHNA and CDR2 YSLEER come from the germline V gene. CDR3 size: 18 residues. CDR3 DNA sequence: TGCGCCAGCAGCCAAGATAACGGGTGGCCTATCGCCGCCGGGGAGCTGTTTTTT. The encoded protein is CASSQDNGWPIAAGELFF.

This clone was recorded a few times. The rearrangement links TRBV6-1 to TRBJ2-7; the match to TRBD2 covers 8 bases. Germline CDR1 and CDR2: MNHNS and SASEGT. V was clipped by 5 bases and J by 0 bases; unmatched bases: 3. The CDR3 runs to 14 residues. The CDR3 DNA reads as TGTGCCAGCAGTCCTAGCGGGCGCTCCTACGAGCAGTACTTC. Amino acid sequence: CASSPSGRSYEQYF.

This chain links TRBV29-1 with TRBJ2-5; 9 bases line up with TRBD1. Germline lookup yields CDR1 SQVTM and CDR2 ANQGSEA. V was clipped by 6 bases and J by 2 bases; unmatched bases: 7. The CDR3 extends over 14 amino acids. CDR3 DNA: TGCAGCGTCCCGACAGGGGGGCGGCAAGAGACCCAGTACTTC. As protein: CSVPTGGRQETQYF.

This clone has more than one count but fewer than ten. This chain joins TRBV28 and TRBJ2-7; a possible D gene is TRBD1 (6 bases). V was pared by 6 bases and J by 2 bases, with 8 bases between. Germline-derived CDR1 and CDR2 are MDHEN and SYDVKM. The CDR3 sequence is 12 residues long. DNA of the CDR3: TGTGCCAGCAGCAGGGGTGCCTACGAGCAGTACTTC. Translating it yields CASSRGAYEQYF.

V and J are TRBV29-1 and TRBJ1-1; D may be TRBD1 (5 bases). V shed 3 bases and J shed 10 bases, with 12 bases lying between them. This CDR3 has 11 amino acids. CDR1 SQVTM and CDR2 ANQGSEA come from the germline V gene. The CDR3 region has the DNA TGCAGCGTTGACAGGGCTTGTCGAGCTTTCTTT. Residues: CSVDRACRAFF.

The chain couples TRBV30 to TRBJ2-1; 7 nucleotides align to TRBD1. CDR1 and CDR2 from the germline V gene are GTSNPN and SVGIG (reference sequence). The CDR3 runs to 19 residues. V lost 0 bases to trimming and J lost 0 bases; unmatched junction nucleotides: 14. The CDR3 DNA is TGTGCCTGGAGTGTACAGAGACAGGGACCGGGCCGCTCCTACAATGAGCAGTTCTTC. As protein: CAWSVQRQGPGRSYNEQFF. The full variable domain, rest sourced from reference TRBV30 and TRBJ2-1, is SQTIHQWPATLVQPVGSPLSLECTVEGTSNPNLYWYRQAAGRGLQLLFYSVGIGQISSEVPQNLSASRPQDRQFILSSKKLLLSDSGFYLCAWSVQRQGPGRSYNEQFFGPGTRLTVL.

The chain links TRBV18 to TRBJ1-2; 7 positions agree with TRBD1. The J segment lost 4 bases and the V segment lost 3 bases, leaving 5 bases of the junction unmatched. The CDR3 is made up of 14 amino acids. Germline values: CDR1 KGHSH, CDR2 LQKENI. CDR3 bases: TGTGCCAGCTCACCCGGGACAGAGGGCTATGGCTACACCTTC. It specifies CASSPGTEGYGYTF.

The CDR3 loop is CASRPDRAGANVLTF. The CDR3 DNA follows: TGTGCCAGCAGGCCGGACAGGGCTGGGGCCAACGTCCTGACTTTC. This chain connects TRBV28 to TRBJ2-6; 8 bases are a match to TRBD1. The germline V gene has CDR1 MDHEN and CDR2 SYDVKM. The CDR3 sequence is 15 residues long. V trimming: 6 bases; J trimming: 2 bases; junction bases outside the gene matches: 3.

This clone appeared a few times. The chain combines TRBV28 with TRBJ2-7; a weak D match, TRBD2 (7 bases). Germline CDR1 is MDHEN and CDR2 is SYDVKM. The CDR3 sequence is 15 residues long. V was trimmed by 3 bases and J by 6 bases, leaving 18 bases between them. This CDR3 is CASSFPWGGLGEQYF. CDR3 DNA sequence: TGTGCCAGCAGTTTTCCCTGGGGGGGGCTCGGCGAGCAGTACTTC. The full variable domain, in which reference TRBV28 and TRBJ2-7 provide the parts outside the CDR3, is DVKVTQSSRYLVKRTGEKVFLECVQDMDHENMFWYRQDPGLGLRLIYFSYDVKMKEKGDIPEGYSVSREKKERFSLILESASTNQTSMYLCASSFPWGGLGEQYFGPGTRLTVT.

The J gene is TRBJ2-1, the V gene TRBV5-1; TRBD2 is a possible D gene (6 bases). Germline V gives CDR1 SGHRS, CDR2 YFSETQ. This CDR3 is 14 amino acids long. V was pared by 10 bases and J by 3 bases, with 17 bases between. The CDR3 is CAPPRGSIYNEQFF. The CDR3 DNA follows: TGCGCCCCCCCTCGGGGGTCCATCTACAATGAGCAGTTCTTC.

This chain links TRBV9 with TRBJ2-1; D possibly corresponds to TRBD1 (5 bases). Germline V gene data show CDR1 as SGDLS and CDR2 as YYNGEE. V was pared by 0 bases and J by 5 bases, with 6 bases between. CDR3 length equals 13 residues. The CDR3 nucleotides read TGTGCCAGCAGCGTAGTAGGGGACAATGAGCAGTTCTTC. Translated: CASSVVGDNEQFF.

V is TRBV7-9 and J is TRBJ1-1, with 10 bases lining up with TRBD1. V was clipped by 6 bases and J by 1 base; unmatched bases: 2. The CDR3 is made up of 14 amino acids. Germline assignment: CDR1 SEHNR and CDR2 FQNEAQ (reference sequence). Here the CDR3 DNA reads TGTGCCAGCAGAAGACAGGGGGCGAACACTGAAGCTTTCTTT. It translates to CASRRQGANTEAFF. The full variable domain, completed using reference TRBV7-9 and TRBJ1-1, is DTGVSQNPRHKITKRGQNVTFRCDPISEHNRLYWYRQTLGQGPEFLTYFQNEAQLEKSRLLSDRFSAERPKGSFSTLEIQRTEQGDSAMYLCASRRQGANTEAFFGQGTRLTVV.

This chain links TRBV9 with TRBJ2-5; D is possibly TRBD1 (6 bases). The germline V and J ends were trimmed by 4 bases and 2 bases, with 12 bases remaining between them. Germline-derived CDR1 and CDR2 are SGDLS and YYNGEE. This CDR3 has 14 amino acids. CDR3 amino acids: CASSPTGTQETQYF. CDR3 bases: TGTGCCAGCAGCCCGACGGGGACACAAGAGACCCAGTACTTC.

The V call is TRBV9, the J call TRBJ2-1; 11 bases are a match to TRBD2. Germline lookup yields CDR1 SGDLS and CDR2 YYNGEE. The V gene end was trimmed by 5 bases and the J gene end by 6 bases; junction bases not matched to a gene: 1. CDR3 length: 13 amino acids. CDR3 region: CASRGLAANEQFF. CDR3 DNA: TGTGCCAGCAGGGGACTAGCGGCCAATGAGCAGTTCTTC.

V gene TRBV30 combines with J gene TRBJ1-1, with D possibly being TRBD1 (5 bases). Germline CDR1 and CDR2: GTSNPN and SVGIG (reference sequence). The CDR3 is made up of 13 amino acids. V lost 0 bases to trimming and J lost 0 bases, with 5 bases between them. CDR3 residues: CAWSVTVNTEAFF. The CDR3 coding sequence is TGTGCCTGGAGTGTGACAGTGAACACTGAAGCTTTCTTT.

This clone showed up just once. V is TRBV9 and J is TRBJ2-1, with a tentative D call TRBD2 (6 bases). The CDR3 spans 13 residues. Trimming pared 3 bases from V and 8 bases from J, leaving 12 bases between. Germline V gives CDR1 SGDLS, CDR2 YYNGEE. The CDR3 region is CASSAGLDDEQFF. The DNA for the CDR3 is TGTGCCAGCAGCGCGGGACTTGACGATGAGCAGTTCTTC.

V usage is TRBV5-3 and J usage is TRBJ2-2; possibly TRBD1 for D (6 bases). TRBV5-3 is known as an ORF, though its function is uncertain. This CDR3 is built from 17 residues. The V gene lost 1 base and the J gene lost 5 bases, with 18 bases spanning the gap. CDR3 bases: TGTGCCAGAAGCTTGCCCGACAGGAGCTCGAGGACCGGGGAGCTGTTTTTT. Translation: CARSLPDRSSRTGELFF.

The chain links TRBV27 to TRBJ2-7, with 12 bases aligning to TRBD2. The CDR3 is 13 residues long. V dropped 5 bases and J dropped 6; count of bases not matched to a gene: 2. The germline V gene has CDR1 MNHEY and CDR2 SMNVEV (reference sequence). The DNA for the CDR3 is TGTGCCAGCAGTCTGGGACTAGCGGGCGAGCAGTACTTC. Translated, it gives CASSLGLAGEQYF.